The text below deals with one T cell receptor beta chain. This clonotype has a single count. The specificity of this receptor is unknown. The input lacks base qualities; no much larger clone sits a single base away. One read gives only weak evidence. CDR1 and CDR2 were assigned from the germline V gene as MNHEY and SVGEGT. Cut back by 0 bases and 5 bases, the V and J ends lie 14 bases apart. The CDR3 runs 17 amino acids, cysteine and phenylalanine included. CDR3 DNA is the only sequence kept; it has 51 bases, read in frame from the first base. The data were obtained in a study of T cells of healthy individuals (dated by TCRdb to the late 2010s). The library was produced with 5' RACE. Sequencing used an Illumina MiSeq. Using fastp trimming at Q25 and MiXCR clonotype assembly, TCRdb reanalyzed the public sequencing data and kept in-frame beta chains. For every CDR3 protein sequence, its rows merge into one entry that carries the most common genes and DNA. For this sample there are tens of thousands of distinct CDR3 sequences; 15% to 20% appear just once. The biggest ten clones account for around 4.7% of the sample.

This TCR derives from a human donor in good health. The chain is made from TRBV6-2 or TRBV6-3 and TRBJ1-6; TRBD1 is possibly the D segment (5 matching bases). The CDR3 is CASSYSFGTGNNSPLHF. DNA sequence: TGTGCCAGCAGTTACTCCTTCGGGACGGGGAATAATTCACCCCTCCACTTT.